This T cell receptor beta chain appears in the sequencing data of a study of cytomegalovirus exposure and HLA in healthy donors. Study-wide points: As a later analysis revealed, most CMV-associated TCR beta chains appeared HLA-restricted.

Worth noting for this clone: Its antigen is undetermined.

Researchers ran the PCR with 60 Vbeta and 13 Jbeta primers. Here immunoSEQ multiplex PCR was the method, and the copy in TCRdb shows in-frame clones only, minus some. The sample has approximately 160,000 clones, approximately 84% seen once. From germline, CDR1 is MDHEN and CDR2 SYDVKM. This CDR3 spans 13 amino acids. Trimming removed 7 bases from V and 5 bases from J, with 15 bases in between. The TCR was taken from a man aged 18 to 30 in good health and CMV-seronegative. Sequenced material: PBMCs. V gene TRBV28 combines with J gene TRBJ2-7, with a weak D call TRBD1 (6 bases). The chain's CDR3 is CASMRSGAHEQYF. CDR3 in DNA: TGTGCCAGCATGAGGTCAGGGGCCCACGAGCAGTACTTC.